The next 14 T cell receptor beta chains were all read from a single sample in a study of shared clonotypes between healthy human individuals. The protocol was immunoSEQ multiplex PCR, while the TCRdb copy is restricted to in-frame clones and leaves out a portion. The sample records approximately 500,000 clones, 75% to 80% being singletons. Sequences were obtained from PBMCs. The receptors come from a woman in her 40s in good health. Some clones in this sample may be carry-over from other donors' samples.

This chain links TRBV28 with TRBJ2-4; TRBD1 matches 9 bases. The V segment lost 4 bases and the J segment 4 bases; nucleotides outside the gene matches: 8. Germline CDR1 and CDR2: MDHEN and SYDVKM. The CDR3 runs 16 residues. The CDR3 DNA reads TGTGCCAGCAGTTCGACAGGGGGGGACCTGAAAAACATTCAGTACTTC. This sequence encodes CASSSTGGDLKNIQYF. The full variable domain, with the rest looked up from reference TRBV28 and TRBJ2-4, is DVKVTQSSRYLVKRTGEKVFLECVQDMDHENMFWYRQDPGLGLRLIYFSYDVKMKEKGDIPEGYSVSREKKERFSLILESASTNQTSMYLCASSSTGGDLKNIQYFGAGTRLSVL.

This clone was counted a few times. The chain couples TRBV2 to TRBJ1-1; possibly TRBD1 for D (6 bases). The CDR3 covers 13 residues. Trimming took off 5 bases at V and 4 bases at J, with 11 bases between the two ends. Germline V lookup: CDR1 SNHLY, CDR2 FYNNEI. CDR3 nucleotide sequence: TGTGCCAGCAGTCTGGAAGGGGGCACTGAAGCTTTCTTT. Translated: CASSLEGGTEAFF.

V gene TRBV5-4 combines with J gene TRBJ2-7; 11 bases match TRBD2. The germline V gene encodes CDR1 SGHNT and CDR2 YYREEE (reference sequence). CDR3 length: 14 residues. The junction had 2 bases not matched to a gene; V was cut back by 4 bases and J by 2 bases. Here the CDR3 DNA reads TGTGCCAGCAGCCCGGGACTAGCGGCCTACGAGCAGTACTTC. This translates into CASSPGLAAYEQYF.

The chain is built from TRBV28 and TRBJ2-1; D not certain. Germline V gene data show CDR1 as MDHEN and CDR2 as SYDVKM. CDR3 length: 15 amino acids. V was pared by 1 base and J by 5 bases, with 12 bases between. The CDR3 nucleotides read TGTGCCAGCAGTTTATTAGGCAGGTTGGACAATGAGCAGTTCTTC. As protein: CASSLLGRLDNEQFF.

This clone is a singleton in its sample. This sequence joins TRBV19 and TRBJ1-1; D ambiguous. Germline CDR1 and CDR2: LNHDA and SQIVND (reference sequence). With 5 bases removed from V and 5 bases from J, the gap between germline ends came to 15 bases. CDR3 length: 14 amino acids. CDR3 sequence: CASSPTVLETEAFF. CDR3 nucleotide sequence: TGTGCCAGTAGTCCAACAGTGCTGGAGACTGAAGCTTTCTTT.

This rearrangement joins TRBV11-2 to TRBJ2-1, with a tentative D call TRBD2 (6 bases). The CDR3 loop spans 10 amino acids. Deletions cut 6 bases from V and 12 bases from J, with 9 bases between. From germline, CDR1 is SGHAT and CDR2 FQNNGV. The DNA for the CDR3 is TGTGCCAGCAGTCAGGGAGGGCAGTTCTTC. Protein product: CASSQGGQFF.

The chain carries TRBV30 and TRBJ2-1, with D uncertain. This CDR3 is 9 amino acids long. Trimming removed 5 bases from V and 8 bases from J, with 4 bases in between. Germline values: CDR1 GTSNPN, CDR2 SVGIG (reference sequence). The CDR3 DNA reads TGTGCCTGGGGGGATGAGCAGTTCTTC. It specifies CAWGDEQFF.

This clone was seen a few times. The gene calls are TRBV12-2 and TRBJ1-2; the table's D call, TRBD1, was not checked against the DNA. TRBV12-2 is a pseudogene locus. There are 14 residues in the CDR3. In DNA form, the CDR3 reads TGTGCAAGTCGCTTAGTGGCCCGTAACTATGGCTACACCTTC. As protein: CASRLVARNYGYTF.

V usage is TRBV7-8 and J usage is TRBJ2-7; D not resolved. The germline gives CDR1 SGHVS, CDR2 FQNEAQ. Trimming left V 5 bases short and J 4 bases short, with 21 bases between. The CDR3 runs to 16 residues. CDR3 in amino acids: CASSPRAHRKDYEQYF. In DNA form, the CDR3 reads TGTGCCAGCAGCCCTAGGGCGCATCGAAAAGATTACGAGCAGTACTTC.

V is TRBV28 and J is TRBJ2-1; 7 bases match TRBD1. There are 15 residues in the CDR3. The ends lost 8 bases at V and 3 bases at J; junction bases unmatched: 10. The germline CDR1 and CDR2 sequences are MDHEN and SYDVKM. The CDR3 DNA follows: TGTGCCAGCTCTACAGGGGTCCCCAGCTACAATGAGCAGTTCTTC. Amino acid sequence: CASSTGVPSYNEQFF. The whole variable domain, filled in from reference TRBV28 and TRBJ2-1, reads DVKVTQSSRYLVKRTGEKVFLECVQDMDHENMFWYRQDPGLGLRLIYFSYDVKMKEKGDIPEGYSVSREKKERFSLILESASTNQTSMYLCASSTGVPSYNEQFFGPGTRLTVL.

V is TRBV18 and J is TRBJ1-4; D ambiguous. The germline V gene has CDR1 KGHSH and CDR2 LQKENI. This CDR3 region has 13 residues. V was cut by 2 bases and J by 2 bases, with 3 bases left in between. The chain's CDR3 is CASSPSTNEKLFF. For the CDR3, the DNA is TGTGCCAGCTCACCAAGCACTAATGAAAAACTGTTTTTT.

This clone was counted a few times. J is TRBJ2-7 and V is TRBV27; the D is unclear. V shed 2 bases and J shed 3 bases, with 8 bases lying between them. CDR1 is MNHEY and CDR2 is SMNVEV in the germline V gene (reference sequence). The CDR3 spans 13 residues. The CDR3 spells CASSLRVYYEQYF. The CDR3 DNA follows: TGTGCCAGCAGTTTACGTGTGTACTACGAGCAGTACTTC.

The chain carries TRBV19 and TRBJ2-5, with D uncertain. CDR3 length: 14 amino acids. Per germline, CDR1 LNHDA and CDR2 SQIVND (reference sequence). V lost 0 bases and J 5 bases, leaving 10 bases between the germline ends. The CDR3 nucleotides read TGTGCCAGTAGTATAGATGGGGATTGGGAGACCCAGTACTTC. Translated, it gives CASSIDGDWETQYF. The variable domain in full, with the rest retrieved from reference TRBV19 and TRBJ2-5, is DGGITQSPKYLFRKEGQNVTLSCEQNLNHDAMYWYRQDPGQGLRLIYYSQIVNDFQKGDIAEGYSVSREKKESFPLTVTSAQKNPTAFYLCASSIDGDWETQYFGPGTRLLVL.

This chain joins TRBV11-2 and TRBJ2-1, with 9 bases matching TRBD2. The J segment lost 2 bases and the V segment lost 2 bases, leaving 1 base of the junction unmatched. Germline CDR1 and CDR2: SGHAT and FQNNGV. This CDR3 is built from 15 residues. CDR3 sequence: CASSLLAGPYNEQFF. The CDR3 bases are TGTGCCAGCAGCTTACTAGCGGGACCCTACAATGAGCAGTTCTTC.